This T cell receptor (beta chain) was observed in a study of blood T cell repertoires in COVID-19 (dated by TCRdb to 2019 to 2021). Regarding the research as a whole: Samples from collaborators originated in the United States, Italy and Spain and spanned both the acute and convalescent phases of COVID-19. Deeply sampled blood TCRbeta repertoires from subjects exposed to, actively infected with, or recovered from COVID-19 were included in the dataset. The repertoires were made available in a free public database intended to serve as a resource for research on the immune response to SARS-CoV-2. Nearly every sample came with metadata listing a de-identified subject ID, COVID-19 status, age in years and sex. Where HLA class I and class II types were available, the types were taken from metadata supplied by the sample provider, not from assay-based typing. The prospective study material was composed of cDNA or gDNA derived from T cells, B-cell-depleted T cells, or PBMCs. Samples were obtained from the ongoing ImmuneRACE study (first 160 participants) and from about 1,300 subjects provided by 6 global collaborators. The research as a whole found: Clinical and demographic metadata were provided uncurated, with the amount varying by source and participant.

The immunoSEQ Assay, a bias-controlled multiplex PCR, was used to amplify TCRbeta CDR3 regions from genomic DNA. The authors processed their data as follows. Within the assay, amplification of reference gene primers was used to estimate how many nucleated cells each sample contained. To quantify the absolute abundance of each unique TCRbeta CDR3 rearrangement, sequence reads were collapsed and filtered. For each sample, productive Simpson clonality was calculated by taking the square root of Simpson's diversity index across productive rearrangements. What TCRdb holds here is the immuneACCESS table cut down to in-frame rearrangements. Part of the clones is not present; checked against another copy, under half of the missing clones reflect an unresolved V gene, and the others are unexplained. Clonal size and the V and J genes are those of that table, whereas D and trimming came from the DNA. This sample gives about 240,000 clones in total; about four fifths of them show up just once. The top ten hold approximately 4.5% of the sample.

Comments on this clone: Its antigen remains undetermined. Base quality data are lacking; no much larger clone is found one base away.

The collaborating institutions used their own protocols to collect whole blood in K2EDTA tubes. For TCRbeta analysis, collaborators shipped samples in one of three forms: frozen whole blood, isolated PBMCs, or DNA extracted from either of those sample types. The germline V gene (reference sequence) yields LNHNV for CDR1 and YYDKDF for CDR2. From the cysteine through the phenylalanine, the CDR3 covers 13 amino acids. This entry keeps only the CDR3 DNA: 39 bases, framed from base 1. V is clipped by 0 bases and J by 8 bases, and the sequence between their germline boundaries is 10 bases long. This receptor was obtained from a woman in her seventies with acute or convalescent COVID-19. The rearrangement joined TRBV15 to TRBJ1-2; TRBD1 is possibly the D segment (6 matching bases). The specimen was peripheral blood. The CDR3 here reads CATSRDGTTGYTF. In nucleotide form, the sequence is TGTGCCACCAGCAGAGATGGGACAACCGGCTACACCTTC.